This is a list of T cell receptor beta chains from one sample in a study of cytomegalovirus exposure and HLA in healthy donors. Produced via immunoSEQ multiplex PCR; TCRdb's table is partial and in-frame only. The data show 90,000 or so clones, with roughly four fifths seen just once and less than 4% held by the top ten. The sample comprised PBMCs. These TCRs come from a man aged 25 to 45 in good health and CMV-seropositive. Each CDR3 is given with its conserved first and last residue. The D gene is left open where the match is weak. The listing skips clone size in some rows; elsewhere it reads once, few, many or a size class.

j_call v_call clone_size d_call cdr3_aa cdr3_nt
TRBJ2-1 TRBV28 - TRBD2 CASSTGTSGRRNEQFF TGTGCCAGCAGTACGGGGACTAGCGGGAGGAGAAATGAGCAGTTCTTC
TRBJ1-5 TRBV28 - - CASSPRGGFGQPQHF TGTGCCAGCAGTCCTCGGGGGGGTTTCGGTCAGCCCCAGCATTTT
TRBJ2-7 TRBV2 - TRBD2 CASSEILPRGGTYEQYF TGTGCCAGCAGTGAAATTCTCCCTCGGGGAGGGACCTACGAGCAGTACTTC
TRBJ2-2 TRBV30 - - CAWSRATGELFF TGTGCCTGGAGTCGAGCAACCGGGGAGCTGTTTTTT
TRBJ2-7 TRBV19 - TRBD1 CASSSGTGAYEQYF TGTGCCAGTAGTTCCGGGACAGGAGCCTACGAGCAGTACTTC
TRBJ2-2 TRBV27 - TRBD2 CASSRKAGASLGGELFF TGTGCCAGCAGTCGAAAAGCGGGAGCCTCCCTCGGCGGGGAGCTGTTTTTT
TRBJ2-7 TRBV4-3 - - CASSQERTVGEQYF TGCGCCAGCAGCCAAGAGAGGACAGTGGGGGAGCAGTACTTC
TRBJ1-4 TRBV10-1 - - CASSNDRSTNEKLFF TGCGCCAGCAGTAATGACAGATCAACTAATGAAAAACTGTTTTTT
TRBJ2-7 TRBV29-1 - - CSVRTPLLNEQYF TGCAGCGTTAGGACACCTTTACTCAACGAGCAGTACTTC
TRBJ2-5 TRBV7-6 - - CASTRDFPDQETQYF TGTGCCAGCACCCGGGACTTCCCGGATCAAGAGACCCAGTACTTC
TRBJ2-4 TRBV6-6 - - CASSFSGIAKNIQYF TGTGCCAGCAGTTTTAGCGGAATAGCCAAAAACATTCAGTACTTC
TRBJ2-1 TRBV6-5 - - CASSYPGTSYNEQFF TGTGCCAGCAGTTATCCCGGGACTTCTTACAATGAGCAGTTCTTC
TRBJ2-5 TRBV28 - TRBD2 CASSVLLAGGLGTQYF TGTGCCAGCAGCGTACTTCTAGCGGGAGGGCTCGGGACCCAGTACTTC
TRBJ2-1 TRBV6-1 - - CASRALGSSYNEQFF TGTGCCAGCAGGGCCCTCGGGAGCTCCTACAATGAGCAGTTCTTC
TRBJ2-7 TRBV13 - TRBD1 CASGRTGIHEQYF TGTGCCAGCGGTAGGACAGGGATCCACGAGCAGTACTTC
TRBJ1-3 TRBV6-1 few - CASSDLKDSGNTIYF TGTGCCAGCAGTGACCTAAAAGACAGTGGAAACACCATATATTTT
TRBJ2-1 TRBV7-2 - TRBD2 CASSLAHGTSGSAEQFF TGTGCCAGCAGCTTAGCGCACGGGACTAGCGGGAGCGCTGAGCAGTTCTTC
TRBJ2-3 TRBV4-3 few - CASSQDDSTVGTDTQYF TGCGCCAGCAGCCAAGATGATAGTACCGTCGGCACAGATACGCAGTATTTT
TRBJ1-2 TRBV6-6 few - CASSYSMTGYGYTF TGTGCCAGCAGTTACTCCATGACAGGCTATGGCTACACCTTC
TRBJ2-2 TRBV29-1 - TRBD2 CSAGLAGGGGELFF TGCAGCGCAGGACTAGCGGGAGGAGGCGGGGAGCTGTTTTTT
TRBJ1-3 TRBV29-1 - - CSVLRSSGNTIYF TGCAGCGTTCTGCGGAGCTCTGGAAACACCATATATTTT
TRBJ2-1 TRBV29-1 - TRBD2 CSGGGSYNEQFF TGCAGCGGGGGGGGGTCCTACAATGAGCAGTTCTTC
TRBJ2-7 TRBV6-5 few - CASSYGGPGSYEQYF TGTGCCAGCAGTTACGGGGGCCCCGGCTCCTACGAGCAGTACTTC
TRBJ1-5 TRBV27 - - CASSRDNGNQPQHF TGTGCCAGCAGTCGGGACAACGGGAATCAGCCCCAGCATTTT
TRBJ1-3 TRBV7-9 - - CSSSPTRGIFGNTIYF TGTTCCAGCTCCCCCACGAGGGGGATATTTGGAAACACCATATATTTT
TRBJ2-2 TRBV6-1 once TRBD2 CASKVGAGDTGELFF TGTGCCAGCAAGGTTGGAGCGGGGGACACCGGGGAGCTGTTTTTT
TRBJ1-5 TRBV28 - TRBD1 CASQTGQGNHQPQHF TGTGCCAGCCAAACCGGACAGGGGAACCATCAGCCCCAGCATTTT
TRBJ2-5 TRBV28 - - CASSFPGGAETQYF TGTGCCAGCAGTTTCCCAGGAGGGGCAGAGACCCAGTACTTC
TRBJ2-3 TRBV21-1 - - CASSKDNTSGRADTQYF TGTGCCAGCAGCAAAGATAATACTAGCGGGAGAGCAGATACGCAGTATTTT
TRBJ2-5 TRBV5-6 - TRBD1 CASSRDRGRETQYF TGTGCCAGCAGCAGGGACAGGGGGCGGGAGACCCAGTACTTC
TRBJ1-5 TRBV30 once TRBD1 CAWSPTGTSNQPQHF TGTGCCTGGTCCCCGACAGGGACTAGCAATCAGCCCCAGCATTTT
TRBJ2-1 TRBV10-1 - - CASNAGTYNEQFF TGCGCCAGCAATGCGGGAACCTACAATGAGCAGTTCTTC
TRBJ2-3 TRBV30 once - CAWRPRRPSTDTQYF TGTGCCTGGAGGCCCCGGCGGCCTAGCACAGATACGCAGTATTTT
TRBJ1-2 TRBV27 - TRBD1 CASSATRGLGYTF TGTGCCAGCAGTGCCACCAGGGGGCTCGGCTACACCTTC
TRBJ1-5 TRBV28 - TRBD1 CASRRDRGFSSNQPQHF TGTGCCAGCAGACGCGACAGGGGGTTTAGTAGCAATCAGCCCCAGCATTTT
TRBJ2-5 TRBV25-1 - TRBD2 CASGTSGTYQETQYF TGTGCCAGCGGAACTAGCGGGACGTACCAAGAGACCCAGTACTTC
TRBJ1-6 TRBV4-3 few - CASSQDPSNSPLHF TGCGCCAGCAGCCAAGATCCCAGTAATTCACCCCTCCACTTT
TRBJ2-3 TRBV6-1 - - CASSRGGERTDTQYF TGTGCCAGCAGTCGAGGGGGGGAGCGGACAGATACGCAGTATTTT
TRBJ1-5 TRBV6-1 few - CASSEALGGISNQPQHF TGTGCCAGCAGTGAAGCCCTCGGGGGGATTAGCAATCAGCCCCAGCATTTT
TRBJ2-6 TRBV25-1 once TRBD2 CASRGGTGSSGANVLTF TGTGCCAGCAGGGGAGGGACCGGAAGCTCTGGGGCCAACGTCCTGACTTTC
TRBJ2-7 TRBV5-4 few - CASSLEFYEQYF TGTGCCAGCAGCTTAGAGTTTTACGAGCAGTACTTC
TRBJ2-2 TRBV7-9 - - CSSSLSPGELFF TGTTCCAGCAGCTTGAGCCCCGGGGAGCTGTTTTTT
TRBJ2-7 TRBV6-5 - TRBD1 CASSRRQGGYEQYF TGTGCCAGCAGTCGCCGACAGGGCGGATACGAGCAGTACTTC
TRBJ2-3 TRBV10-3 - TRBD1 CAISGGQGTDTQYF TGTGCCATCAGTGGAGGACAGGGCACAGATACGCAGTATTTT
TRBJ1-2 TRBV19 few - CASRRNYGYTF TGTGCCAGTAGACGGAACTATGGCTACACCTTC
TRBJ1-3 TRBV2 - - CASDRAGNTIYF TGTGCCAGCGACCGGGCTGGAAACACCATATATTTT
TRBJ2-7 TRBV18 - TRBD2 CASSRASGEYEQYF TGTGCCAGCTCACGGGCTAGCGGGGAATACGAGCAGTACTTC
TRBJ1-5 TRBV7-2 - - CASSSARVASQPQHF TGTGCCAGCAGCTCGGCCAGGGTCGCAAGTCAGCCCCAGCATTTT
TRBJ1-1 TRBV5-1 - - CASSFLSETEAFF TGCGCCAGCAGCTTTTTATCGGAGACTGAAGCTTTCTTT
TRBJ1-2 TRBV10-2 - TRBD1 CASSLGQGSYTF TGCGCCAGCAGCCTAGGACAGGGAAGCTACACCTTC
TRBJ2-2 TRBV28 once TRBD2 CASSLWIAGVTGELFF TGTGCCAGCAGTTTATGGATAGCGGGAGTCACCGGGGAGCTGTTTTTT
TRBJ2-7 TRBV27 once - CASSLTGVGSYEQYF TGTGCCAGCAGTTTAACCGGGGTGGGCTCCTACGAGCAGTACTTC
TRBJ2-2 TRBV27 - - CASSPNRAGKARGGELFF TGTGCCAGCAGCCCTAACAGGGCAGGCAAGGCCCGGGGCGGGGAGCTGTTTTTT
TRBJ2-1 TRBV30 - - CAWGIYLSGLIGNEQFF TGTGCCTGGGGGATTTATCTAAGCGGGCTGATCGGTAATGAGCAGTTCTTC
TRBJ2-7 TRBV6-1 once TRBD2 CASSALAGDSYEQYF TGTGCCAGCAGTGCGCTAGCGGGGGACTCCTACGAGCAGTACTTC
TRBJ2-7 TRBV27 - TRBD2 CASSPGTSGLYEQYF TGTGCCAGCAGTCCAGGGACTAGCGGCTTATACGAGCAGTACTTC
TRBJ2-1 TRBV5-1 - TRBD2 CASSLEPGGYNEQFF TGCGCCAGCAGCTTGGAACCGGGAGGCTACAATGAGCAGTTCTTC